These T cell receptor beta chains were read from a single sample in a study of T-cell memory formation after mild COVID-19. TCRdb analysed the 5' RACE reads with MiXCR anew, one entry per CDR3 protein. Of just under 550,000 distinct CDR3 sequences in the sample, about a fifth were seen once. Specimen: PBMCs or a T cell subset sorted from them (not recorded which). These receptor sequences come from an adult woman who had mild COVID-19 (a few samples of this study predate the infection). Cell type and time point are not known. CDR3s include the opening cysteine and the closing phenylalanine or tryptophan. A D gene is named only where the DNA matches it firmly. Only part of the rows carry a size: once, few, many, or a class if the clone is expanded.

clone_size,v_call,d_call,j_call,cdr3_nt,cdr3_aa
-,TRBV7-9,-,TRBJ2-7,TGTGCCAGCAGCTTCAGGGGTGTCCACGAGCAGTACTTC,CASSFRGVHEQYF
-,TRBV3-1,-,TRBJ2-7,TGTGCCAGCAGCCAGACAGCTAGCTCCTACGAGCAGTACTTC,CASSQTASSYEQYF
-,TRBV14,-,TRBJ2-3,TGTGCCAGCAGCCAAGACTGGTGGCCCGCTGGCACAGATACGCAGTATTTT,CASSQDWWPAGTDTQYF
few,TRBV29-1,TRBD1,TRBJ2-1,TGCAGCTTACGGACAGGGGTCAATGAGCAGTTCTTC,CSLRTGVNEQFF
-,TRBV7-9,-,TRBJ2-5,TGTGCCATAGGGAATCAAGAGACCCAGTACTTC,CAIGNQETQYF
-,TRBV6-5,-,TRBJ2-7,TGTGCCACCATGCCGGCAGGGAGCGACGAGCAGTACTTC,CATMPAGSDEQYF
-,TRBV9,-,TRBJ2-1,TGTGCCAGCAGCGTGGGGACTTCTGGGAATGAGCAGTTCTTC,CASSVGTSGNEQFF
-,TRBV6-5,-,TRBJ2-5,TGTGCCAGCAGTTTACAGGGATCCCAAGAGACCCAGTACTTC,CASSLQGSQETQYF
few,TRBV4-1,-,TRBJ1-2,TGCGCCAGCAGCCAACTCGAGACAGGTTCCTATGGCTACACCTTC,CASSQLETGSYGYTF
few,TRBV20-1,-,TRBJ2-7,TGCAGTGCTAGAGACGGAGGCTCGGAGGATTACTTC,CSARDGGSEDYF
-,TRBV6-2/TRBV6-3,-,TRBJ1-5,TGTGCCAGCAGTTACTCCGGGTGGGAGAGTCATAGCAATCAGCCCCAGCATTTT,CASSYSGWESHSNQPQHF
-,TRBV7-9,TRBD2,TRBJ2-5,TGTGCCAGCAGCTTAATAGCGGGGGTTCCTGGGACCCAGTACTTC,CASSLIAGVPGTQYF
-,TRBV19,TRBD1,TRBJ1-6,TGTGCCAGTAGTATTACTTCCCGGACAGGGTATTCACCCCTCCACTTT,CASSITSRTGYSPLHF
-,TRBV3-1,-,TRBJ2-2,TGTGCCAGCAGCCGCATACAGGGTCAAACCGGGGAGCTGTTTTTT,CASSRIQGQTGELFF
few,TRBV30,TRBD1,TRBJ1-1,TGTGCCTGGAGTGTACAGGGGGTAGAAGCTTTCTTT,CAWSVQGVEAFF
few,TRBV30,TRBD2,TRBJ2-7,TGTGCCTGGACCGCCACGGGAGGGACATTGTACTACGAGCAGTACTTC,CAWTATGGTLYYEQYF
few,TRBV4-1,-,TRBJ2-7,TGCGCCAGCAGCCAAGTCCTGGCGGATTACTCCTACGAGCAGTACTTC,CASSQVLADYSYEQYF
-,TRBV3-1,TRBD2,TRBJ2-4,TGTGCCAGCAGCCGCGGGACTAGCGAGAGCATTCAGTACTTC,CASSRGTSESIQYF
-,TRBV2,-,TRBJ1-6,TGTGCCAGCAGTGCGGGGGGTTGGTCACCCCTCCACTTT,CASSAGGWSPLHF
few,TRBV6-1,TRBD1,TRBJ1-1,TGTGCCAGCAGTGAAGACCACAGGGGCCTGAACACTGAAGCTTTCTTT,CASSEDHRGLNTEAFF
few,TRBV5-5,-,TRBJ2-3,TGTGCCAGCAACGGACAGACAGATACGCAGTATTTT,CASNGQTDTQYF
-,TRBV9,-,TRBJ2-5,TGTGCCAGCAGCGGGGGGGACAGCTTCTCTGAGACCCAGTACTTC,CASSGGDSFSETQYF
-,TRBV5-1,-,TRBJ2-7,TGCGCCAGCAGCCCCCGGGACACCTACTACGAGCAGTACTTC,CASSPRDTYYEQYF
-,TRBV5-1,-,TRBJ2-1,TGCGCCAGCAGGGGGGACTTCGACTACAATGAGCAGTTCTTC,CASRGDFDYNEQFF
-,TRBV25-1,TRBD1,TRBJ1-3,TGTGCCAGCAGTGTCGATAGAGGGGGCCCACGGGGAAACACCATATATTTT,CASSVDRGGPRGNTIYF
-,TRBV4-1,-,TRBJ1-1,TGCGCCAGCAGCCAAGAGCACGGGGGATCCACTGAAGCTTTCTTT,CASSQEHGGSTEAFF
many,TRBV25-1,TRBD1,TRBJ2-5,TGTGCCAGCAGTGAAACAGGGGGCGTAAAGACCCAGTACTTC,CASSETGGVKTQYF
-,TRBV9,TRBD2,TRBJ2-1,TGTGCCAGCAGCGCCCCAAGGGGAGCTAGCGGGAGTAGCAATGAGCAGTTCTTC,CASSAPRGASGSSNEQFF
many,TRBV5-5,-,TRBJ1-2,TGTGCCAGCAGCTTGATGGGACTGGAGAGGGATGGCTACACCTTC,CASSLMGLERDGYTF
few,TRBV4-2,-,TRBJ2-7,TGTGCCAGCAGCCAAGGACTCCTGGGGTCCTACGAGCAGTACTTC,CASSQGLLGSYEQYF
-,TRBV27,TRBD2,TRBJ2-1,TGTGCCAGCAGTTACTCACTAGCGGGGGTAAGGAATGAGCAGTTCTTC,CASSYSLAGVRNEQFF
-,TRBV29-1,-,TRBJ2-7,TGCAGCGTTGAAGAAGGGGGGGCGACAGGGCAACACTTC,CSVEEGGATGQHF
-,TRBV29-1,-,TRBJ2-1,TGCAGCGTGTATACCCGGGACGACAACAATGAGCAGTTCTTC,CSVYTRDDNNEQFF
-,TRBV7-8,TRBD2,TRBJ2-3,TGTGCCAGCAGCTTAGCGGGAGGGTCGGCAGATACGCAGTATTTT,CASSLAGGSADTQYF
-,TRBV7-6,TRBD2,TRBJ2-5,TGTGCCAGCAGCCAAAGCGGGGGGGAATTTGAGACCCAGTACTTC,CASSQSGGEFETQYF
-,TRBV20-1,-,TRBJ1-2,TGCAGTGCTATAGGGGGGTTGAGCTATGGCTACACCTTC,CSAIGGLSYGYTF
once,TRBV6-2/TRBV6-3,-,TRBJ2-7,TGTGCCAGCAGTTACGTTCAAGGCTGGCTGTACTTC,CASSYVQGWLYF
few,TRBV5-1,TRBD1,TRBJ1-1,TGCGCCAGCAGCCCGGACAGGGGCGTCTTGAACACTGAAGCTTTCTTT,CASSPDRGVLNTEAFF
few,TRBV20-1,TRBD2,TRBJ2-3,TGCAGTGCTACGGGGGGAGGTAGAACAGATACGCAGTATTTT,CSATGGGRTDTQYF
-,TRBV12-3/TRBV12-4,TRBD2,TRBJ2-3,TGTGCCAGCAGTTCCCAGCGGGGGAAATCAGATACGCAGTATTTT,CASSSQRGKSDTQYF
few,TRBV7-9,-,TRBJ2-1,TGTGCCAGCAGCACCCCCGGGGGGCCCCCCTACAATGAGCAGTTCTTC,CASSTPGGPPYNEQFF
few,TRBV20-1,TRBD1,TRBJ1-5,TGCAGTGCCTTACAGGGGATCACGATTCAGCCCCAGCATTTT,CSALQGITIQPQHF
-,TRBV6-5,TRBD2,TRBJ2-7,TGTGCCAGCAGTGAAAGCGGGAACTCCTACGAGCAGTACTTC,CASSESGNSYEQYF
few,TRBV24-1,TRBD2,TRBJ2-5,TGTGCCACCAGTGAAACCAGGACTAGCGGGTACCAAGAGACCCAGTACTTC,CATSETRTSGYQETQYF
many,TRBV5-5,TRBD1,TRBJ2-3,TGTGCCAGCAGCTTGGGCTTCGACAGGGGAAATACGCAGTATTTT,CASSLGFDRGNTQYF
few,TRBV20-1,-,TRBJ1-2,TGCAGTGCTAGGAGACAGAACTATGGCTACACCTTC,CSARRQNYGYTF
-,TRBV12-3/TRBV12-4,TRBD1,TRBJ1-1,TGTGCCAGCAGTTTCGACGGACAGGGAAGAACTTTCTTT,CASSFDGQGRTFF
-,TRBV14,-,TRBJ2-3,TGTGCCAGCAGCCAAGATCTAATAACAGATACGCAGTATTTT,CASSQDLITDTQYF
-,TRBV29-1,-,TRBJ2-7,TGCAGCGTTGGAGGGTTAAGCCACGAGCAGTACTTC,CSVGGLSHEQYF
-,TRBV23-1,TRBD1,TRBJ2-1,TGCGCCAGCAGTCATATCCGAGACAGGGCGGATAATGAGCAGTTCTTC,CASSHIRDRADNEQFF
-,TRBV5-4,-,TRBJ2-3,TGTGCCAGCAGCTGGGGGTCTATAGGATCTGATACGCAGTATTTT,CASSWGSIGSDTQYF
-,TRBV4-2,TRBD2,TRBJ2-3,TGTGCCAGCAGCCAAGATCTGGGGGCTAGCGGGAGGCGGGATACGCAGTATTTT,CASSQDLGASGRRDTQYF
-,TRBV2,-,TRBJ1-5,TGTGCCAGCAGTGAGTCGGGCAGGTATAGCCAGCCCCAGCATTTT,CASSESGRYSQPQHF
few,TRBV20-1,-,TRBJ2-7,TGCAGTGCTCCCCTAGGGAGGCTTGAGCAGTACTTC,CSAPLGRLEQYF
-,TRBV6-2/TRBV6-3,TRBD1,TRBJ1-1,TGTGCCAGCAATGATCCGGGACAGCTCACTGAAGCTTTCTTT,CASNDPGQLTEAFF
-,TRBV20-1,TRBD2,TRBJ2-7,TGCAGTGCTAGCGAGCGAGTGTCTAGCGGGAGAACGGCGCAGTACTTC,CSASERVSSGRTAQYF
many,TRBV5-1,-,TRBJ2-5,TGCGCCAGCAGCTCCAGCCAAGAGACCCAGTACTTC,CASSSSQETQYF
few,TRBV6-5,-,TRBJ1-2,TGTGCCAGCAGTTACTCGCCCGACGGAAACTATGGCTACACCTTC,CASSYSPDGNYGYTF
few,TRBV7-9,TRBD1,TRBJ1-1,TGTGCCAGCAGCCGAGCGGACAGGCTGAACACTGAAGCTTTCTTT,CASSRADRLNTEAFF
-,TRBV19,-,TRBJ1-3,TGTGCCAGTACCATCGTGGGGATCTCTGGAAACACCATATATTTT,CASTIVGISGNTIYF